The 19 T cell receptor beta chains below all came from one sample that was sequenced in a study of blood T cell repertoires in COVID-19. Sequenced by immunoSEQ multiplex PCR; TCRdb stores in-frame clones only, minus some. Here the sample spans under 300,000 clones, approximately 82% being singletons. The specimen sequenced was peripheral blood. The receptors were gathered from a woman between 18 and 29 years old with acute or convalescent COVID-19.

The rearrangement uses TRBV18 and TRBJ2-1; D gene uncertain. The CDR3 sequence is 11 residues long. The germline V and J ends were trimmed by 4 bases and 8 bases, with 6 bases remaining between them. CDR1 is KGHSH, CDR2 LQKENI, per germline. CDR3 protein: CASSLRDEQFF. DNA for the CDR3: TGTGCCAGCTCACTCCGGGATGAGCAGTTCTTC.

A few counts support this clone. The CDR3: CASSTSIWGGEKLFF. In DNA form, the CDR3 reads TGTGCCAGCAGTACTTCAATATGGGGGGGTGAAAAACTGTTTTTT. The genes are TRBV6-6 and TRBJ1-4, with D possibly being TRBD1 (5 bases). Looked up from germline, CDR1 is MNHNY and CDR2 is SVGAGI (reference sequence). V lost 5 bases to trimming and J lost 7 bases, with 17 bases between them. The CDR3 length is 15 residues.

This clone occurred once. The rearrangement joins TRBV6-5 to TRBJ1-6; unclear D gene. The V end was cut by 0 bases, the J end by 7 bases, with 13 bases between. CDR1 is MNHEY, CDR2 SVGAGI, per germline. The CDR3 extends over 16 amino acids. This CDR3 is CASSYSSIRWNSPLHF. The DNA of the CDR3 is TGTGCCAGCAGTTACTCGTCCATCCGGTGGAATTCACCCCTCCACTTT.

The rearrangement joins TRBV6-2 or TRBV6-3 to TRBJ2-2; TRBD1 matches 8 bases. There are 17 residues in the CDR3. J lost 4 bases, V lost 2 bases, and 9 bases had no gene match. Germline values: CDR1 MNHEY, CDR2 SVGEGT. DNA of the CDR3: TGTGCCAGCAGTTACGGGGCCAGGGGGCTTGGCACCGGGGAGCTGTTTTTT. Protein: CASSYGARGLGTGELFF.

The chain is built from TRBV5-1 and TRBJ2-7, with no clear D. V lost 4 bases to trimming and J lost 2 bases, with 10 bases between them. From germline, CDR1 is SGHRS and CDR2 YFSETQ. The CDR3 consists of 13 residues. The CDR3 loop reads CASSRTNTYEQYF. The CDR3 DNA reads TGCGCCAGCAGCCGAACAAATACCTACGAGCAGTACTTC.

The table lists this clone with a count of one. The chain carries TRBV3-1 (or the pseudogene TRBV3-2) and TRBJ2-2; possible D gene TRBD2, 6 bases. V was pared by 4 bases and J by 7 bases, with 10 bases between. Germline V gives CDR1 LGHDT, CDR2 YNNKEL (reference sequence). CDR3 length: 13 residues. The CDR3 region has the DNA TGTGCCAGCAGCCCCACGGGAGACGGGGAGCTGTTTTTT. Translation: CASSPTGDGELFF.

This clone has a single count. The chain has TRBV5-1 and TRBJ2-3, with TRBD2 identical over 7 bases. This CDR3 is built from 15 residues. V was clipped by 0 bases and J by 1 base; unmatched bases: 2. The germline gives CDR1 SGHRS, CDR2 YFSETQ. The CDR3 loop is CASSLVAGGTDTQYF. The CDR3 nucleotides read TGCGCCAGCAGCTTGGTGGCGGGGGGCACAGATACGCAGTATTTT.

This clone occurred once. This chain connects TRBV13 to TRBJ1-2; 8 nucleotides agree with TRBD1. The CDR3 contains 14 residues. Germline V gene lookup returns CDR1 PRHDT and CDR2 FYEKMQ (reference sequence). With V trimmed by 5 bases and J by 4 bases, 6 bases remained unmatched. CDR3: CASSLTGTGYGYTF. The CDR3 DNA is TGTGCCAGCAGCCTTACCGGGACAGGCTATGGCTACACCTTC.

This sequence joins TRBV28 and TRBJ1-2; no clear D. CDR3 length: 12 residues. The V end lost 5 bases, the J end lost 3 bases, and 7 bases lay between the germline ends. In germline, CDR1 is MDHEN, CDR2 SYDVKM. For the CDR3, the DNA is TGTGCCAGCAGTCCCGGGGACTATGGCTACACCTTC. Residues: CASSPGDYGYTF.

V and J are TRBV5-8 and TRBJ2-3; TRBD1 matches 10 bases. Germline CDR1 SGHTS, CDR2 YDEGEE. The CDR3 covers 20 residues. V lost 4 bases to trimming and J lost 1 base; unmatched junction nucleotides: 18. CDR3: CASSLHLGTGVLTGTDTQYF. For the CDR3, the DNA is TGTGCCAGCAGCCTTCACCTCGGGACAGGGGTCCTAACGGGCACAGATACGCAGTATTTT.

This clone has more than one count but fewer than ten. The chain recombines TRBV5-1 with TRBJ2-5, with TRBD2 matching over 8 bases. Germline CDR1 SGHRS, CDR2 YFSETQ. This CDR3 has 14 residues. Trimming removed 6 bases from V and 3 bases from J; junction bases left unmatched: 7. CDR3 in DNA: TGCGCCAGCAAGGTTGCACTAGCGGAAGAGACCCAGTACTTC. Translated: CASKVALAEETQYF.

The CDR3 is CASSYSRSKNSPLHF. The CDR3, as DNA: TGTGCCAGCAGTTACTCGAGGTCTAAGAATTCACCCCTCCACTTT. V and J are TRBV6-5 and TRBJ1-6; D is undetermined. CDR1 is MNHEY, CDR2 SVGAGI, per germline. The length of the CDR3 is 15 residues. Trimming left V 0 bases short and J 7 bases short, with 10 bases between.

The chain couples TRBV14 to TRBJ1-4; possibly TRBD1 for D (5 bases). V was trimmed by 2 bases and J by 3 bases, leaving 10 bases between them. This CDR3 has 15 residues. The V gene's germline CDR1 is SGHDN and CDR2 FVKESK. DNA for the CDR3: TGTGCCAGCAGCCAACAGGGAACGCCTAATGAAAAACTGTTTTTT. It specifies CASSQQGTPNEKLFF.

J is TRBJ1-2 and V is TRBV6-5, with TRBD1 matching 7 bases. The V and J ends lost 4 bases and 4 bases, in that order; junction bases with no gene match: 6. This CDR3 region has 14 residues. Germline V gives CDR1 MNHEY, CDR2 SVGAGI. Here the CDR3 DNA reads TGTGCCAGCAGTTTAACAGGGGAGGCCTATGGCTACACCTTC. This codes for CASSLTGEAYGYTF.

V and J are TRBV6-2 or TRBV6-3 and TRBJ2-3; 9 nucleotides agree with TRBD2. The CDR3 is made up of 18 amino acids. Germline V gene lookup returns CDR1 MNHEY and CDR2 SVGEGT. V lost 0 bases, J lost 5 bases, and 12 bases stayed unmatched. CDR3 region: CASSYSTSGPTGVDTQYF. CDR3 DNA: TGTGCCAGCAGTTACTCGACTAGCGGTCCAACCGGGGTAGATACGCAGTATTTT.

This clone occurred a few times. The rearrangement links TRBV4-1 to TRBJ1-4; D may be TRBD1 (6 bases). This CDR3 contains 18 residues. V was trimmed by 0 bases and J by 4 bases, leaving 18 bases between them. Germline loops: CDR1 MGHRA, CDR2 YSYEKL. The CDR3, as DNA: TGCGCCAGCAGCCAAGACGTAGCAACAGGGACCGTTAATGAAAAACTGTTTTTT. Protein sequence: CASSQDVATGTVNEKLFF.

The J gene is TRBJ2-2, the V gene TRBV7-3; possible D gene TRBD1, 6 bases. Trimming removed 1 base from V and 5 bases from J, with 11 bases in between. From germline, CDR1 is SGHTA and CDR2 FQGTGA. The CDR3 is 15 amino acids. In nucleotides, the CDR3 is TGTGCCAGCAGCTTAATGAGCAGGGGAACCGGGGAGCTGTTTTTT. Amino acids: CASSLMSRGTGELFF.

The chain has TRBV25-1 and TRBJ2-7; D might be TRBD1 (6 bases). Deletions cut 0 bases from V and 6 bases from J, with 12 bases between. Germline CDR1 is MGHDK and CDR2 is SYGVNS. This CDR3 contains 14 residues. Written as DNA, the CDR3 is TGTGCCAGCAGTGAATACGAGACAGGCGGCGAGCAGTACTTC. Its protein product is CASSEYETGGEQYF.

This clone was counted a few times. This chain's CDR3 is CASSYSVGDSGNTIYF. CDR3 in DNA: TGTGCCAGCAGTTACTCCGTGGGAGACTCTGGAAACACCATATATTTT. V and J are TRBV6-5 and TRBJ1-3; no clear D. Germline lookup yields CDR1 MNHEY and CDR2 SVGAGI. CDR3 length equals 16 residues. Deletions cut 0 bases from V and 0 bases from J, with 9 bases between.